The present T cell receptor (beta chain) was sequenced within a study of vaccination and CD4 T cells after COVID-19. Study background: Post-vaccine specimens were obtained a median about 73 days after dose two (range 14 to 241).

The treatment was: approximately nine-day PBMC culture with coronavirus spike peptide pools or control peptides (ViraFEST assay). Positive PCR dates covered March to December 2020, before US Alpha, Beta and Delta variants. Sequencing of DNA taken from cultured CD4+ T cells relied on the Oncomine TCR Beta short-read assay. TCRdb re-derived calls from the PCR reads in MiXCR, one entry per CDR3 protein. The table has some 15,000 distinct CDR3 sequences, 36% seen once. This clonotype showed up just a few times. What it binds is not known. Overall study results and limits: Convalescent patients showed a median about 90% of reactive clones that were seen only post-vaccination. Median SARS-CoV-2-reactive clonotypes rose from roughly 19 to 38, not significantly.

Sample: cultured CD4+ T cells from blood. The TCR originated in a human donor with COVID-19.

The chain's CDR3 is CSARDRQGAGSNQPQHF. The CDR3 coding sequence is TGCAGTGCTAGAGATAGGCAGGGGGCGGGGAGCAATCAGCCCCAGCATTTT. The chain joins TRBV20-1 to TRBJ1-5, with 8 bases matching TRBD1. Germline-derived CDR1 and CDR2 are DFQATT and SNEGSKA (reference sequence). V gave up 0 bases and J gave up 1 base; unmatched junction bases: 8. The CDR3 is 17 residues long.